One and the same sample provided the 29 T cell receptor beta chains below, sequenced in a study of shared clonotypes between healthy human individuals. The repertoire was sequenced with immunoSEQ multiplex PCR; TCRdb's copy has only in-frame clones and lacks some. Seen here are more than 2 million clones, approximately 94% observed once, and the top ten hold roughly 0.13%. Sequences were obtained from naive CD4+ T cells sorted from blood. The subset: CD45RA+ positively selected. These TCRs come from a man aged 18 to 35 in good health.

The rearrangement uses TRBV27 and TRBJ2-3, with 7 bases that match TRBD2. This CDR3 is built from 14 residues. Trimming removed 7 bases from V and 4 bases from J; junction bases left unmatched: 8. Germline CDR1 MNHEY, CDR2 SMNVEV (reference sequence). This chain's CDR3 is CASKGLEGSDTQYF. In DNA form, the CDR3 reads TGTGCCAGCAAAGGACTAGAAGGGTCAGATACGCAGTATTTT.

The V call is TRBV18, the J call TRBJ1-4; 9 bases match TRBD1. V trimming: 1 base; J trimming: 6 bases; junction bases outside the gene matches: 6. From germline, CDR1 is KGHSH and CDR2 LQKENI. CDR3 length: 16 amino acids. The CDR3 DNA is TGTGCCAGCTCACCACAAAACAGGGGGCTGTATGAAAAACTGTTTTTT. Its translation: CASSPQNRGLYEKLFF.

V is TRBV6-6 and J is TRBJ1-1, with 8 bases fitting TRBD1. The CDR3 is 15 amino acids. The germline V gene encodes CDR1 MNHNY and CDR2 SVGAGI (reference sequence). V trimming: 6 bases; J trimming: 5 bases; junction bases outside the gene matches: 11. The CDR3: CASSHTRTGLTEAFF. The CDR3 DNA sequence: TGTGCCAGCAGCCACACAAGGACAGGGTTAACTGAAGCTTTCTTT.

The genes are TRBV4-1 and TRBJ2-1, with 12 positions matching TRBD1. The CDR3 extends over 15 amino acids. The junction had 5 bases not matched to a gene; V was cut back by 6 bases and J by 5 bases. Germline assignment: CDR1 MGHRA and CDR2 YSYEKL. CDR3 loop: CASRPGQGADNEQFF. CDR3 sequence (DNA): TGCGCCAGCAGACCGGGACAGGGGGCCGACAATGAGCAGTTCTTC.

This chain uses TRBV2 with TRBJ2-3; 10 bases map to TRBD2. J lost 5 bases, V lost 5 bases, and 10 bases had no gene match. The CDR3 spans 16 residues. The germline V gene has CDR1 SNHLY and CDR2 FYNNEI. The CDR3 DNA reads as TGTGCCAGCAGTATGTGGGCTAGCGGGGGAAAAGATACGCAGTATTTT. As protein: CASSMWASGGKDTQYF. The whole variable domain, filled in from reference TRBV2 and TRBJ2-3, reads EPEVTQTPSHQVTQMGQEVILRCVPISNHLYFYWYRQILGQKVEFLVSFYNNEISEKSEIFDDQFSVERPDGSNFTLKIRSTKLEDSAMYFCASSMWASGGKDTQYFGPGTRLTVL.

The genes are TRBV5-6 and TRBJ2-7, with 11 bases lining up with TRBD1. Trimming removed 1 base from V and 7 bases from J; junction bases left unmatched: 7. The germline V gene has CDR1 SGHDT and CDR2 YYEEEE. CDR3 length: 15 residues. CDR3: CASSLIGQGAREQYF. For the CDR3, the DNA is TGTGCCAGCAGCTTGATTGGACAGGGGGCTCGGGAGCAGTACTTC.

The rearrangement uses TRBV7-2 and TRBJ1-6, with 12 positions matching TRBD1. The ends lost 4 bases at V and 12 bases at J; junction bases unmatched: 4. CDR1 SGHTA and CDR2 FQGNSA come from the germline V gene. This CDR3 comprises 14 residues. CDR3: CASSSGTGGIPLHF. Here the CDR3 DNA reads TGTGCCAGCAGCTCCGGGACAGGGGGCATACCCCTCCACTTT.

About this clone: The sample has other DNA sequences that encode this CDR3 too. CDR3 residues: CASSVSTGELFF. In nucleotides, the CDR3 is TGTGCCAGCAGCGTCTCCACCGGGGAGCTGTTTTTT. The gene calls are TRBV9 and TRBJ2-2; D unclear. Trimming took off 2 bases at V and 4 bases at J, with 3 bases between the two ends. CDR1 and CDR2 (germline): SGDLS, YYNGEE. The CDR3 totals 12 residues.

The rearrangement links TRBV4-3 to TRBJ2-7; D remains ambiguous. Germline V lookup: CDR1 LGHNA, CDR2 YSLEER. Trimming took 0 bases from V and 2 from J, leaving 8 bases between them. This CDR3 contains 14 residues. The CDR3 is CASSQDLGPYEQYF. CDR3 nucleotide sequence: TGCGCCAGCAGCCAAGATCTAGGACCCTACGAGCAGTACTTC.

J is TRBJ2-3 and V is TRBV5-4; D is undetermined. CDR3 size: 17 residues. In germline, CDR1 is SGHNT, CDR2 YYREEE (reference sequence). The V and J ends lost 1 base and 0 bases respectively, with 15 bases between them. This chain's CDR3 is CASSLYQGGPSTDTQYF. The DNA of the CDR3 is TGTGCCAGCAGCTTGTATCAAGGTGGCCCTAGCACAGATACGCAGTATTTT.

The chain joins TRBV30 to TRBJ1-5; possible D gene TRBD1, 6 bases. V lost 0 bases and J lost 2, with 14 bases in between. This CDR3 comprises 16 residues. Germline CDR1 and CDR2: GTSNPN and SVGIG (reference sequence). The CDR3 sequence is CAWSVQGLWGNQPQHF. CDR3 nucleotide sequence: TGTGCCTGGAGTGTACAGGGATTGTGGGGCAATCAGCCCCAGCATTTT. The full variable domain, rest sourced from reference TRBV30 and TRBJ1-5, is SQTIHQWPATLVQPVGSPLSLECTVEGTSNPNLYWYRQAAGRGLQLLFYSVGIGQISSEVPQNLSASRPQDRQFILSSKKLLLSDSGFYLCAWSVQGLWGNQPQHFGDGTRLSIL.

Only a few counts were recorded for this clone. The same CDR3 can be traced to other DNA sequences in this sample. The chain has TRBV6-1 and TRBJ1-6; D remains ambiguous. In germline, CDR1 is MNHNS, CDR2 SASEGT. The CDR3 is 13 amino acids. V was cut by 0 bases and J by 7 bases, with 4 bases left in between. The CDR3 spells CASSEAPNSPLHF. CDR3 nucleotide sequence: TGTGCCAGCAGTGAAGCCCCAAATTCACCCCTCCACTTT.

The V gene is TRBV6-1, the J gene TRBJ2-1, with TRBD2 identical over 11 bases. The CDR3 is 15 residues long. CDR1 and CDR2 (germline): MNHNS, SASEGT. Trimming at V came to 6 bases and at J to 8 bases, leaving 9 bases not matched to a gene. CDR3 protein: CASRETSGRAYEQFF. As DNA, the CDR3 is TGTGCCAGCAGAGAAACTAGCGGGAGAGCCTATGAGCAGTTCTTC.

About this clone: The same CDR3 also results from other DNA sequences found in this sample. The chain has TRBV6-1 and TRBJ2-7; 10 nucleotides align to TRBD1. V dropped 6 bases and J dropped 6; count of bases not matched to a gene: 5. CDR1 and CDR2 (germline): MNHNS, SASEGT. There are 13 residues in the CDR3. For the CDR3, the DNA is TGTGCCAGCAGCGGGACAGGGGTGGGCGAGCAGTACTTC. It codes for CASSGTGVGEQYF.

The chain employs TRBV18 and TRBJ2-7; 8 bases agree with TRBD1. Germline lookup yields CDR1 KGHSH and CDR2 LQKENI. The V and J ends lost 5 bases and 2 bases, in that order; junction bases with no gene match: 8. The length of the CDR3 is 15 residues. Here the CDR3 reads CASSTDRELTYEQYF. CDR3 sequence (DNA): TGTGCCAGCTCAACGGACAGGGAGCTCACCTACGAGCAGTACTTC.

This clone was seen a single time. The rearrangement joins TRBV5-4 to TRBJ2-5; TRBD2 agrees at 10 bases. The germline gives CDR1 SGHNT, CDR2 YYREEE (reference sequence). V shed 5 bases, J shed 4 bases, and the junction held 5 bases outside the gene matches. The CDR3 covers 14 residues. The CDR3 region is CASSIAGGRETQYF. The CDR3 DNA reads TGTGCCAGCAGTATAGCGGGGGGAAGAGAGACCCAGTACTTC.

The J gene is TRBJ1-1, the V gene TRBV5-1; the D is unclear. CDR1 is SGHRS, CDR2 YFSETQ, per germline. There are 19 residues in the CDR3. The V end lost 4 bases, the J end lost 0 bases, and 25 bases lay between the germline ends. The CDR3 DNA sequence: TGCGCCAGCAGCCCACGGACTATGGGCGCCCTATTAATGAACACTGAAGCTTTCTTT. This translates into CASSPRTMGALLMNTEAFF. The full variable domain, with the rest looked up from reference TRBV5-1 and TRBJ1-1, is KAGVTQTPRYLIKTRGQQVTLSCSPISGHRSVSWYQQTPGQGLQFLFEYFSETQRNKGNFPGRFSGRQFSNSRSEMNVSTLELGDSALYLCASSPRTMGALLMNTEAFFGQGTRLTVV.

This clone showed up just once. This chain uses TRBV6-1 with TRBJ1-1, with a weak D call TRBD1 (5 bases). Germline loops: CDR1 MNHNS, CDR2 SASEGT. V lost 7 bases to trimming and J lost 0 bases, with 12 bases between them. This CDR3 has 14 residues. DNA for the CDR3: TGTGCCAGCAATAACAGGAATATGAACACTGAAGCTTTCTTT. This gives the protein CASNNRNMNTEAFF.

The chain uses TRBV13 and TRBJ1-2; the D is unclear. The CDR3 consists of 18 residues. CDR1 and CDR2 (germline): PRHDT, FYEKMQ (reference sequence). V shed 2 bases and J shed 0 bases, with 19 bases lying between them. The CDR3 loop reads CASSLRGRFELSNYGYTF. DNA of the CDR3: TGTGCCAGCAGCTTACGTGGGCGGTTTGAGCTTTCTAACTATGGCTACACCTTC.

The rearrangement links TRBV29-1 to TRBJ2-7; either TRBD1 or TRBD2 may fit D (7 bases each). This CDR3 contains 11 residues. The V and J ends lost 4 bases and 6 bases respectively, with 10 bases between them. Germline V gene sequence: CDR1 SQVTM, CDR2 ANQGSEA. Here the CDR3 reads CSVVRGGEQYF. In nucleotides, the CDR3 is TGCAGCGTTGTCAGGGGGGGCGAGCAGTACTTC.

The chain couples TRBV2 to TRBJ1-5, with a weak D call TRBD1 (6 bases). CDR1 is SNHLY and CDR2 is FYNNEI in the germline V gene. CDR3 length equals 15 residues. V was shortened by 5 bases and J by 4 bases, with 15 bases between the two germline ends. The CDR3 protein is CASSLSGEGNQPQHF. The DNA of the CDR3 is TGTGCCAGCAGTCTGTCAGGGGAGGGGAATCAGCCCCAGCATTTT.

The V call is TRBV5-6, the J call TRBJ2-1; TRBD1 agrees at 8 bases. Germline values: CDR1 SGHDT, CDR2 YYEEEE. The ends lost 0 bases at V and 4 bases at J; junction bases unmatched: 6. The CDR3 has 16 residues. This CDR3 reads CASSLEGRGLYNEQFF. CDR3 DNA sequence: TGTGCCAGCAGCTTGGAGGGCAGGGGGCTTTACAATGAGCAGTTCTTC.

This clone appeared once. The J gene is TRBJ2-5, the V gene TRBV30, with no clear D. V lost 2 bases to trimming and J lost 7 bases, with 20 bases between them. The CDR3 is 15 residues long. Germline CDR1 GTSNPN, CDR2 SVGIG (reference sequence). The chain's CDR3 is CAWSPIRASRGTQYF. CDR3 nucleotides: TGTGCCTGGAGTCCAATTCGGGCCTCCCGAGGGACCCAGTACTTC.

This chain connects TRBV11-2 to TRBJ1-4, with D perhaps matching TRBD1 (5 bases). The CDR3 is made up of 16 amino acids. Trimming stripped 0 bases from V and 8 bases from J, with 16 bases between. Germline values: CDR1 SGHAT, CDR2 FQNNGV. The CDR3 nucleotides are TGTGCCAGCAGCTTAGAAGGGACGGACTTTCCGGAAAAACTGTTTTTT. It encodes CASSLEGTDFPEKLFF.

The chain links TRBV25-1 to TRBJ1-6; possibly TRBD1 for D (6 bases). There are 17 residues in the CDR3. CDR1 and CDR2 (germline): MGHDK, SYGVNS. Deletions cut 3 bases from V and 4 bases from J, with 16 bases between. CDR3 sequence: CASSDRQGTAYNSPLHF. DNA for the CDR3: TGTGCCAGCAGTGATAGGCAGGGGACGGCTTATAATTCACCCCTCCACTTT.

Points on this clone: The same CDR3 is also encoded by other DNA sequences in this sample. This sequence joins TRBV2 and TRBJ2-1; 15 bases agree with TRBD2. CDR1 and CDR2 from the germline V gene are SNHLY and FYNNEI. V shed 4 bases, J shed 9 bases, and the junction held 4 bases outside the gene matches. This CDR3 is 15 amino acids long. Here the CDR3 DNA reads TGTGCCAGCAGTGGGACTAGCGGGGGGGCCGGTGAGCAGTTCTTC. This encodes CASSGTSGGAGEQFF.

CDR3 amino acids: CASSWEEFGGYTF. The CDR3 DNA reads as TGCGCCAGCAGTTGGGAGGAATTTGGGGGCTACACCTTC. This rearrangement joins TRBV5-1 to TRBJ1-2; D not resolved. Germline-derived CDR1 and CDR2 are SGHRS and YFSETQ. The CDR3 loop spans 13 amino acids. Trimming left V 5 bases short and J 8 bases short, with 16 bases between.

About this clone: Other DNA sequences in the same sample also yield this CDR3. This rearrangement joins TRBV15 to TRBJ2-7; tentatively, D is TRBD1 or TRBD2 (6 bases each). This CDR3 spans 14 amino acids. The germline V and J ends were trimmed by 0 bases and 4 bases, with 10 bases remaining between them. Looked up from germline, CDR1 is LNHNV and CDR2 is YYDKDF (reference sequence). In DNA, the CDR3 is TGTGCCACCAGCAGAGATCCGGGGGCGTACGAGCAGTACTTC. Amino acids: CATSRDPGAYEQYF.

The CDR3 sequence: CATRRQGGETQYF. DNA of the CDR3: TGTGCCACCAGAAGACAGGGGGGAGAGACCCAGTACTTC. This sequence joins TRBV15 and TRBJ2-5; 9 nucleotides match TRBD1. This CDR3 comprises 13 residues. V shed 6 bases and J 4 bases; nucleotides not matched to a gene: 3. Looked up from germline, CDR1 is LNHNV and CDR2 is YYDKDF (reference sequence).